These 8 T cell receptor beta chains were sequenced from one sample in a study of CD8 T cells in Susac syndrome. 0.5 to 1 ug RNA was reverse transcribed with random hexamers. MiXCR was run by TCRdb on the immunoSEQ multiplex PCR reads, yielding one entry per CDR3 protein. The sample records under 90,000 distinct CDR3 sequences, roughly 91% being singletons. The sequencing input was CD4+ T cells from PBMCs. These receptors were taken from a human donor with Susac syndrome.

This chain joins TRBV3-1 and TRBJ1-2; the match to TRBD1 covers 8 bases. Germline-derived CDR1 and CDR2 are LGHDT and YNNKEL (reference sequence). The CDR3 has 18 residues. The ends lost 5 bases at V and 2 bases at J; junction bases unmatched: 16. The CDR3 DNA sequence: TGTGCCAGCAGCTCTCATTCCGGGACAGGCCAAACAAACTATGGCTACACCTTC. This encodes CASSSHSGTGQTNYGYTF.

The rearrangement links TRBV12-3 or TRBV12-4 to TRBJ2-3; a possible D gene is TRBD1 (6 bases). The CDR3 has 14 amino acids. V lost 3 bases and J lost 2, with 9 bases in between. As DNA, the CDR3 is TGTGCCAGCAGTTTTACAGGGTCCACAGATACGCAGTATTTT. Amino acids: CASSFTGSTDTQYF.

J is TRBJ2-5 and V is TRBV18; D gene unclear. V shed 3 bases and J shed 0 bases, with 11 bases lying between them. The length of the CDR3 is 15 residues. The germline V gene encodes CDR1 KGHSH and CDR2 LQKENI. The CDR3 DNA reads as TGTGCCAGCTCACCTTTTGGTGGGTACCAAGAGACCCAGTACTTC. As protein: CASSPFGGYQETQYF.

This chain joins TRBV30 and TRBJ2-6, with TRBD2 matching 13 bases. The CDR3 consists of 19 residues. The germline V gene has CDR1 GTSNPN and CDR2 SVGIG (reference sequence). V was pared by 5 bases and J by 0 bases, with 10 bases of the junction left unmatched. CDR3 in amino acids: CAWAGTSGTPHSGANVLTF. The CDR3 coding sequence is TGTGCCTGGGCGGGGACTAGCGGGACCCCCCACTCTGGGGCCAACGTCCTGACTTTC.

The chain couples TRBV20-1 to TRBJ1-2, with D possibly matching TRBD1 (6 bases). The length of the CDR3 is 14 residues. Trimming took off 3 bases at V and 6 bases at J, with 17 bases between the two ends. CDR1 and CDR2 from the germline V gene are DFQATT and SNEGSKA (reference sequence). The CDR3 nucleotides are TGCAGTGCTAGTCACCAGGGCAGGGGTCATGGCTACACCTTC. Amino acid sequence: CSASHQGRGHGYTF.

The chain recombines TRBV30 with TRBJ1-3; D unresolved. The CDR3 extends over 11 amino acids. Germline-derived CDR1 and CDR2 are GTSNPN and SVGIG (reference sequence). V lost 3 bases to trimming and J lost 6 bases, with 6 bases between them. CDR3 sequence (DNA): TGTGCCTGGAGGCTTTTAAACACCATATATTTT. Translating gives CAWRLLNTIYF.

The V call is TRBV4-3, the J call TRBJ2-2; possibly TRBD1 for D (5 bases). The CDR3 is made up of 14 amino acids. V lost 4 bases and J 1 base, leaving 7 bases between the germline ends. Germline-derived CDR1 and CDR2 are LGHNA and YSLEER. The CDR3 DNA is TGCGCCAGCAGCCTACAGGTGAACACCGGGGAGCTGTTTTTT. It specifies CASSLQVNTGELFF.

This clonotype appeared once. The rearrangement links TRBV4-3 to TRBJ2-1; TRBD2 matches at 13 bases. This CDR3 is 16 amino acids long. From germline, CDR1 is LGHNA and CDR2 YSLEER. The ends lost 5 bases at V and 9 bases at J; junction bases unmatched: 10. The CDR3 sequence: CASSLWTSGSRGEQFF. In DNA form, the CDR3 reads TGCGCCAGCAGCTTATGGACTAGCGGGAGTCGGGGTGAGCAGTTCTTC.